These T cell receptor beta chains were read from a single sample in a study of T cell responses to AZD1222 COVID-19 vaccine. TCRdb's copy holds only in-frame clones and misses some; the assay was immunoSEQ multiplex PCR. The sample holds 65,000 to 85,000 clones, nearly 90% seen once. The input for sequencing was peripheral blood, taken on day 0 of AZD1222 vaccination. These receptors came from an adult in good health. The CDR3 runs from the conserved cysteine through the conserved F or W.

v_gene,CDR3aa
TRBV7-2,CASSLRTLNTEAFF
TRBV7-8,CASRKTSTDTQYF
TRBV10-3,CAIRGDRGYGYTF
TRBV5-5,CASSLVRGGLIDGANVLTF
TRBV5-1,CASSLDSGTETQYF
TRBV5-1,CASSPNGAGANVLTF
TRBV4-2,CASSQENTGELFF
TRBV28,CASKAGHNTDTQYF
TRBV5-1,CASSSGQVGQPQHF
TRBV9,CASSVDSGVYNEQFF
TRBV10-3,CAISEIAVNRETEQFF
TRBV27,CASSPRDSYNQPQHF
TRBV28,CASSLLDTDTQYF
TRBV6-5,CASSRLGNEQFF
TRBV7-2,CASSLMGGAYNEQFF
TRBV30,CAWTSGSSYNEQFF
TRBV7-3,CASSSGGTEAFF
TRBV18,CASSPPITGNTIYF
TRBV5-8,CASSFRTLGAFF
TRBV6-4,CASSLTWGGTYNEQFF
TRBV6-5,CASGTYQPQHF
TRBV28,CASMPGRSTDTQYF
TRBV10-3,CAISGQTGTWETQYF
TRBV3-1/TRBV3-2,CASSQEGSSGNTIYF
TRBV7-8,CASAVIAGGSYEQYF
TRBV30,CAWSREATVQFF
TRBV4-1,CASSQGLAGNNEQFF
TRBV6-1,CASSEIRGQEKLFF
TRBV5-1,CASTPGQRDEQFF
TRBV12-3/TRBV12-4,CASSLGSNQPQHF
TRBV10-3,CAQSGTGGTGANVLTF
TRBV5-1,CASSRRGQGAGTGELFF
TRBV9,CASSVAAWTEAFF
TRBV7-3,CASSIRQSPDTQYF
TRBV5-1,CASSLGGSFVADTQYF
TRBV7-2,CASSLFADTQYF
TRBV11-1,CASSRGLGDTQYF
TRBV18,CASSTGESQPQHF
TRBV9,CASSVAPRVSPLHF
TRBV7-8,CASRPRGGARYAGDF
TRBV19,CASSFIRDRDSGNTIYF
TRBV5-1,CASSLRTVEDTQYF
TRBV19,CASSVTGNSNQPQHF
TRBV5-1,CASSSQGGGDTEAFF
TRBV28,CASSFNTGTGNTIYF
TRBV29-1,CSTSSGGGNTIYF
TRBV5-6,CASSLLSGWGNTEAFF
TRBV5-5,CASSSGGAGNEQFF
TRBV28,CASSQSGTGNSPLHF
TRBV7-9,CASTLGEGNSGNTIYF
TRBV12-3/TRBV12-4,CAGRLENTGELFF
TRBV6-6,CASSPGHRQAGDEQYF
TRBV11-2,CASSLGLGTEAFF
TRBV5-1,CASSGLGGSGELFF
TRBV6-1,CASSEVGGRSYNSPLHF